This paragraph covers one T cell receptor beta chain sequence. This sample is part of a study of blood T cell repertoires in COVID-19. The V segment lost 9 bases and the J segment 4 bases; nucleotides outside the gene matches: 9. Germline V lookup: CDR1 LNHDA, CDR2 SQIVND (reference sequence). The CDR3 covers 14 residues. Generated by immunoSEQ multiplex PCR, the TCRdb table keeps only in-frame clones and is missing some. The sample contains about 96,000 clones, around nine tenths of which appear only once. This clonotype was sampled from a human donor with COVID-19, enrolled during active disease. The donor label of this sample is uncertain. The sample was peripheral blood. The chain is built from TRBV19 and TRBJ1-2; 9 bases line up with TRBD1. The CDR3 nucleotides read TGTGCCAGCAATACCGGGACAGGGTCCTATGGCTACACCTTC. Residues: CASNTGTGSYGYTF. Full variable domain (missing parts from reference TRBV19 and TRBJ1-2): DGGITQSPKYLFRKEGQNVTLSCEQNLNHDAMYWYRQDPGQGLRLIYYSQIVNDFQKGDIAEGYSVSREKKESFPLTVTSAQKNPTAFYLCASNTGTGSYGYTFGSGTRLTVV.